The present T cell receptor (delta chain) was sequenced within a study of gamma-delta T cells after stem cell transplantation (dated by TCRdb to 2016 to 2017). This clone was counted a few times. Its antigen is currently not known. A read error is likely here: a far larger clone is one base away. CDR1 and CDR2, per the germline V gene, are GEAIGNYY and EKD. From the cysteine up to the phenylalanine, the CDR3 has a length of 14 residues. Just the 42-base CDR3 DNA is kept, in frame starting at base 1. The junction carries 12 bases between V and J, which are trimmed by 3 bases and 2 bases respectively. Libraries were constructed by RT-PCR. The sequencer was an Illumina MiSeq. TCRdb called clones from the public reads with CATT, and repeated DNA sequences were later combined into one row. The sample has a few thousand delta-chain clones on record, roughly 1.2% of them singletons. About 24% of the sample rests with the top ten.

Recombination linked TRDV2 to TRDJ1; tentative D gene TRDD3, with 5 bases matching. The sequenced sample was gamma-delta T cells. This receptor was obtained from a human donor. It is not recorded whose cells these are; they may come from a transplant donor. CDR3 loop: CACDAVGETDKLIF. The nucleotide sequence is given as TGTGCCTGTGACGCAGTTGGGGAAACCGATAAACTCATCTTT.